The 22 T cell receptor beta chains presented below share a single source sample, sequenced in a study of prognosis after radiotherapy for stage I lung cancer. Amplification of TCR beta CDR3 from genomic DNA used two-round multiplex PCR. Round one of PCR was performed, and it used primers specific to each TRBV and TRBJ gene. TCRdb re-analysed the multiplex PCR reads in MiXCR, keeping a single row per CDR3 protein. The sample includes about 20,000 distinct CDR3 sequences, roughly 45% of them seen just once. The input for sequencing was PBMCs, taken before or after stereotactic body radiation therapy (not recorded which). All receptors derive from a donor aged 50 or older with non-small cell lung cancer.

This clonotype was recorded a few times. This clone may be a read error of a much larger clone one base away. V usage is TRBV6-5 and J usage is TRBJ2-2; 13 bases fit TRBD2. J gave up 2 bases and V 7 bases, and 4 bases lay outside the gene matches. Germline values: CDR1 MNHEY, CDR2 SVGAGI. The CDR3 has 16 residues. CDR3 coding DNA: TGTGCCAGCACCGGACTAGCGGGGGATAACACCGGGGAGCTGTTTTTT. Amino acids: CASTGLAGDNTGELFF.

The sample holds many counts of this clonotype. The J gene is TRBJ2-5, the V gene TRBV20-1, with 12 positions matching TRBD2. Germline lookup yields CDR1 DFQATT and CDR2 SNEGSKA (reference sequence). The CDR3 is made up of 14 amino acids. V dropped 4 bases and J dropped 5; count of bases not matched to a gene: 5. The DNA of the CDR3 is TGCAGTGCTACTAGCGGGAGGGCCGCGGAGACCCAGTACTTC. Residues: CSATSGRAAETQYF.

The genes are TRBV27 and TRBJ2-5; no firm D call. CDR1 and CDR2 (germline): MNHEY, SMNVEV (reference sequence). The CDR3 is 14 residues long. Trimming shortened V by 6 bases and J by 0 bases, and 11 bases separated the two germline ends. In nucleotides, the CDR3 is TGTGCCAGCAGCCGCGGACGTAACCAAGAGACCCAGTACTTC. This gives the protein CASSRGRNQETQYF.

In its sample, this clonotype was seen a few times. A much larger clone lies one base from this, so it may be a read error. The J gene is TRBJ2-5, the V gene TRBV7-8; D may be TRBD2 (6 bases). Trimming removed 5 bases from V and 3 bases from J, with 13 bases in between. Germline V CDR1 and CDR2: SGHVS, FQNEAQ. CDR3 length: 14 amino acids. The CDR3 is CASSPGAGKETQYF. CDR3 bases: TGTGCCAGCAGCCCTGGGGCGGGGAAAGAGACCCAGTACTTC.

This clonotype was picked up many times. This CDR3 is CASRTLAGDGTDTQYF. CDR3 bases: TGTGCCAGCAGGACACTAGCGGGGGACGGCACAGATACGCAGTATTTT. The chain uses TRBV12-3 or TRBV12-4 and TRBJ2-3, with 11 bases lining up with TRBD2. The V segment lost 6 bases and the J segment 1 base; nucleotides outside the gene matches: 6. This CDR3 has 16 amino acids.

This clonotype was recorded at least ten times. The genes are TRBV27 and TRBJ1-5; TRBD1 aligns across 7 bases. After removal of 5 bases from V and 3 bases from J, the junction contained 7 bases not matched to a gene. Germline V gene data show CDR1 as MNHEY and CDR2 as SMNVEV (reference sequence). This CDR3 is 15 amino acids long. CDR3 loop: CASSPRGNFNQPQHF. The DNA for the CDR3 is TGTGCCAGCAGTCCCAGGGGGAATTTCAATCAGCCCCAGCATTTT.

Remarks on this clonotype: A read error is possible here, since a much larger clone lies one base away. The chain employs TRBV15 and TRBJ2-1; 13 positions agree with TRBD2. This CDR3 spans 17 amino acids. V shed 1 base, J shed 10 bases, and the junction held 10 bases outside the gene matches. CDR1 is LNHNV, CDR2 YYDKDF, per germline (reference sequence). CDR3 protein: CATSRGPTSGGAWEQFF. DNA of the CDR3: TGTGCCACCAGCAGAGGTCCCACTAGCGGGGGGGCTTGGGAGCAGTTCTTC.

The CDR3 nucleotides are TGTGCCAGCTCACCCGGGGAGGGAAATTTCCAAGAGACCCAGTACTTC. Protein sequence: CASSPGEGNFQETQYF. The genes are TRBV18 and TRBJ2-5; 7 bases line up with TRBD2. The germline CDR1 and CDR2 sequences are KGHSH and LQKENI. CDR3 length: 16 residues. V shed 3 bases, J shed 1 base, and the junction held 8 bases outside the gene matches.

In this sample, this clonotype turned up many times. The chain has TRBV6-2 or TRBV6-3 and TRBJ2-7; D is unresolved. The V gene's germline CDR1 is MNHEY and CDR2 SVGEGT. Between the trimmed V and J ends, which lost 8 bases and 5 bases, there was a span of 10 bases. This CDR3 is 11 amino acids long. This CDR3 is CASSRRHEQYF. CDR3 nucleotide sequence: TGTGCCAGCTCAAGGCGTCACGAGCAGTACTTC.

This clonotype is labeled medium-sized. The rearrangement uses TRBV6-1 and TRBJ1-3; D unclear. The V end lost 3 bases, the J end lost 0 bases, and 6 bases lay between the germline ends. The CDR3 sequence is 14 residues long. The germline gives CDR1 MNHNS, CDR2 SASEGT. DNA for the CDR3: TGTGCCAGCAGTGAGGTGGGCTCTGGAAACACCATATATTTT. Protein product: CASSEVGSGNTIYF.

This clonotype turned up a few times. The chain links TRBV4-2 to TRBJ2-1, with 8 bases aligning to TRBD2. The germline V gene encodes CDR1 LGHNA and CDR2 YNFKEQ. This CDR3 region has 16 residues. V lost 5 bases and J lost 6; bases outside the gene matches: 12. The CDR3 nucleotides are TGTGCCAGCAGCAGGACAGCGGGAGAGGGGGTCAATGAGCAGTTCTTC. Amino acids: CASSRTAGEGVNEQFF.

This chain links TRBV20-1 with TRBJ1-1; maybe TRBD1 (5 bases). The germline V and J ends were trimmed by 5 bases and 2 bases, with 15 bases remaining between them. CDR3 length: 14 amino acids. Germline-derived CDR1 and CDR2 are DFQATT and SNEGSKA (reference sequence). The chain's CDR3 is CSALKSGINTEAFF. The CDR3 nucleotides read TGCAGTGCTCTTAAGTCAGGGATTAACACTGAAGCTTTCTTT.

The V and J genes are TRBV12-3 or TRBV12-4 and TRBJ2-7; tentative D call: TRBD1 (5 bases). V was shortened by 5 bases and J by 1 base, with 9 bases between the two germline ends. The CDR3 length is 13 residues. The CDR3 DNA reads as TGTGCCAGCAGTGAGGACATTTCCTACGAGCAGTACTTC. As protein: CASSEDISYEQYF.

Many counts were recorded for this clonotype. This chain uses TRBV15 with TRBJ1-5; D may be TRBD1 (5 bases). Trimming took 3 bases from V and 7 from J, leaving 13 bases between them. This CDR3 has 14 residues. Looked up from germline, CDR1 is LNHNV and CDR2 is YYDKDF (reference sequence). This CDR3 is CATSSSIEGQPQHF. The CDR3 DNA reads as TGTGCCACCAGCAGCTCCATTGAGGGGCAGCCCCAGCATTTT.

The V gene is TRBV7-2, the J gene TRBJ2-7, with D perhaps TRBD2 (5 bases). With 2 bases removed from V and 6 bases from J, the gap between germline ends came to 17 bases. The CDR3 covers 15 residues. The germline V gene encodes CDR1 SGHTA and CDR2 FQGNSA. The DNA of the CDR3 is TGTGCCAGCAGCTTACTGGCAAGGGAGTTGAGCGAGCAGTACTTC. Its protein product is CASSLLARELSEQYF.

This clonotype has a count of ten or more. The rearrangement joins TRBV20-1 to TRBJ2-1; D unresolved. Germline assignment: CDR1 DFQATT and CDR2 SNEGSKA (reference sequence). This CDR3 has 11 amino acids. Trimming cost V 5 bases and J 4 bases, with 6 bases left between them. CDR3: CSAGYYNEQFF. The CDR3 coding sequence is TGCAGTGCTGGCTATTACAATGAGCAGTTCTTC.

In this sample, this clonotype turned up once. The V gene is TRBV4-1, the J gene TRBJ1-1, with D perhaps matching TRBD1 (5 bases). The V gene's germline CDR1 is MGHRA and CDR2 YSYEKL. CDR3 size: 16 residues. V shed 4 bases and J shed 1 base, with 16 bases lying between them. CDR3 nucleotides: TGCGCCAGCAGCCCGGTAGTCGGCAGGGCGAACACTGAAGCTTTCTTT. This encodes CASSPVVGRANTEAFF.

This clonotype was seen a few times. Possible read error: a much larger clone is one base away. This rearrangement joins TRBV2 to TRBJ1-5; D gene uncertain. This CDR3 is 14 amino acids long. CDR1 is SNHLY and CDR2 is FYNNEI in the germline V gene. V lost 2 bases, J lost 2 bases, and 7 bases lay in between. The CDR3 loop reads CASSESERNQPQHF. CDR3 nucleotide sequence: TGTGCCAGCAGTGAATCGGAGCGCAATCAGCCCCAGCATTTT. The full variable domain, rest sourced from reference TRBV2 and TRBJ1-5, is EPEVTQTPSHQVTQMGQEVILRCVPISNHLYFYWYRQILGQKVEFLVSFYNNEISEKSEIFDDQFSVERPDGSNFTLKIRSTKLEDSAMYFCASSESERNQPQHFGDGTRLSIL.

This clonotype was observed at least ten times. The rearrangement links TRBV2 to TRBJ1-1, with D possibly TRBD1 on 5 matching bases. The V and J ends lost 4 bases and 5 bases respectively, with 11 bases between them. Germline-derived CDR1 and CDR2 are SNHLY and FYNNEI. CDR3 length: 13 residues. CDR3 sequence: CASSGGAATEAFF. CDR3 DNA: TGTGCCAGCAGTGGCGGGGCGGCTACTGAAGCTTTCTTT.

In its sample, this clonotype was seen many times. The chain joins TRBV7-9 to TRBJ2-5; no clear D. The V gene lost 3 bases and the J gene lost 1 base, with 18 bases spanning the gap. This CDR3 comprises 17 residues. Germline V gene sequence: CDR1 SEHNR, CDR2 FQNEAQ (reference sequence). CDR3 sequence: CASSLGLAGSFQETQYF. In DNA form, the CDR3 reads TGTGCCAGCAGCTTGGGGTTAGCTGGTTCCTTCCAAGAGACCCAGTACTTC.

The gene calls are TRBV24-1 and TRBJ2-1, with D possibly TRBD2 on 6 matching bases. Trimming stripped 5 bases from V and 4 bases from J, with 11 bases between. This CDR3 comprises 14 residues. Germline CDR1 is KGHDR and CDR2 is SFDVKD. The CDR3 loop reads CATSGGTSYNEQFF. DNA of the CDR3: TGTGCCACCAGTGGCGGGACGAGTTACAATGAGCAGTTCTTC.

The V gene is TRBV11-2, the J gene TRBJ1-4; TRBD1 is a possible D gene (5 bases). Germline CDR1 is SGHAT and CDR2 is FQNNGV. V was pared by 3 bases and J by 7 bases, with 18 bases between. The CDR3 extends over 16 amino acids. CDR3 bases: TGTGCCAGCAGCTTGAGGGCAGCAGGGTACGGTGAAAAACTGTTTTTT. Translating it yields CASSLRAAGYGEKLFF.